This T cell receptor beta chain was captured in a study of identical twins (dated by TCRdb to about 2016). For the wider study: To test whether fetal clonotypes persist, the study used deep sequencing on TCR alpha and beta repertoires from monozygotic twins, unrelated adults of various ages, and cord blood. To rule out contamination, replicate twin experiments were performed at different times with different library preparation protocols. Broad study findings and their caveats: In monozygotic twins, recombination models systematically underestimated out-of-frame TCR alpha sharing, but the models matched the sharing seen between unrelated individuals. Zero-insertion analyses could be partly confounded by invariant T cells such as MAIT and iNKT, though diverse VJ usage argued against such confounding for most clonotypes. Because the same donors could not be followed over many years, the conclusions relied on cross-sectional statistical analysis. Fewer insertions were carried by abundant cord blood beta clonotypes; a weaker similar trend was observed in young adult naive repertoires, while no such trend was observed in memory repertoires. Out-of-frame TCR alpha sequences shared between twins showed an excess of low generation-probability sequences compared with coincidental sharing between unrelated individuals. The excess sharing between twins in beta out-of-frame sequences was weaker because fewer shared sequences reduced the signal-to-noise ratio.

Only healthy Caucasian donors were included. The twin cohort consisted of three pairs of female monozygotic twins, all aged roughly 18 to 30 years. RNA for TCR libraries was isolated from peripheral blood mononuclear cells. CDR1 SGHAT and CDR2 FQNNGV were looked up in the germline V gene. The CDR3 measures 16 amino acids from cysteine to phenylalanine. The read is trimmed to its CDR3 DNA, 48 bases read in frame from base 1. At the junction V is shortened by 5 bases and J by 0 bases, with 15 bases in between. This clonotype was seen only a few times. Its antigen is not yet known. No base quality information exists; no much larger clone differs at one position. The protocol used for the library was 5' RACE. These reads were obtained on an Illumina HiSeq 2000. A universal primer binding site was added through template switching, and the final cDNA carried a unique molecular identifier so that TCR cDNA molecules could be counted accurately. Specific primers in the conserved constant-segment region were used to synthesize first-strand cDNA for TCR alpha and beta chains. Each cDNA library was double barcoded, with a SMART-Mk sample barcode plus Illumina barcodes, to control for contamination. Two successive PCR steps introduced TruSeq adapter sequences along with Illumina sample barcodes. The Illumina HiSeq platform was used with custom primers to sequence TCR alpha and beta cDNA libraries. Regarding the original processing steps: Raw reads were processed with MiGEC to extract unique molecular identifiers, and MiXCR was used to determine CDR3 positions. For each individual, recombination models were inferred using an EM algorithm with the repgenHMM and IGoR tools. Shared clonotypes were analyzed with the tcR package in R, and sharing was normalized by the product of cloneset sizes. To study raw recombination free of thymic and clonal selection effects, out-of-frame nonproductive sequences were analyzed. TCRdb took the public reads, trimmed them with fastp at Q25, ran MiXCR for clone calling and kept in-frame beta chains. Rows with one shared CDR3 protein collapse into an entry with the most common genes and DNA. What appears here as the V and J calls and clone size reflects TCRdb's work, not the paper's. The sample records fewer than 650,000 distinct CDR3 sequences, 9.6% of which are singletons. Around 3% of the sample comes from the top ten.

This same sample was also taken into another study, of yellow fever vaccine responses in identical twins. The second study, in turn, reports: According to the authors, in identical twins the way T cells responded to vaccination appeared partly convergent and partly personalized. In identical twins, the study followed T cell clones that responded to the vaccine with precision.

This sequence originates from a young woman in good health. Sequencing was carried out using PBMCs. The chain was built from TRBV11-2 and TRBJ2-3; the D gene is perhaps TRBD1, from 5 matching bases. CDR3 region: CASSIRTPGSTDTQYF. The base sequence is TGTGCCAGCAGCATCCGCACGCCAGGGAGCACAGATACGCAGTATTTT.